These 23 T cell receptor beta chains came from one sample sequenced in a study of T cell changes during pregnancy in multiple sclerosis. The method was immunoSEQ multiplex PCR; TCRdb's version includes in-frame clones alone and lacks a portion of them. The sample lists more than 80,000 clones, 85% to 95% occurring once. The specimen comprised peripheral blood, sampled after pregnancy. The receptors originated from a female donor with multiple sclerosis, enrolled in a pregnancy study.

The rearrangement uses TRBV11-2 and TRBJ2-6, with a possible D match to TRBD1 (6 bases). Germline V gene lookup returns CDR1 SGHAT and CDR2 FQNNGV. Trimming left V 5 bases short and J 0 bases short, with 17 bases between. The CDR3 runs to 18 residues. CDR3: CASSVQTGGLSGANVLTF. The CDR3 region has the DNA TGTGCCAGCAGCGTCCAGACAGGCGGACTCTCTGGGGCCAACGTCCTGACTTTC.

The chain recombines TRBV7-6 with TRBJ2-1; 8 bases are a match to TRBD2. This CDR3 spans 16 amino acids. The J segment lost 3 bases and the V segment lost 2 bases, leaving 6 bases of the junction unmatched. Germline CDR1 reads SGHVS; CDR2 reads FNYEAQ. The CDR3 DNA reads TGTGCCAGCAGCTTACAAGGGACTAGTCGCTACAATGAGCAGTTCTTC. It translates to CASSLQGTSRYNEQFF.

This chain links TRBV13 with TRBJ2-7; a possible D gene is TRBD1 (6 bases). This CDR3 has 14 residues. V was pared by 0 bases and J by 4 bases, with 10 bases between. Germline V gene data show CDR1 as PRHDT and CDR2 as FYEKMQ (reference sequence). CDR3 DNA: TGTGCCAGCAGCTTAGGGGGACACAAATACGAGCAGTACTTC. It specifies CASSLGGHKYEQYF.

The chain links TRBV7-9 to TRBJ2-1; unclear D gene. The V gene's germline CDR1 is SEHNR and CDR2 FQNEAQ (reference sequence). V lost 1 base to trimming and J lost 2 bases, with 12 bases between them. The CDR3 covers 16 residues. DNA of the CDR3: TGTGCCAGCAGCTTAGGGGCAGGCAACACCTACAATGAGCAGTTCTTC. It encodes CASSLGAGNTYNEQFF. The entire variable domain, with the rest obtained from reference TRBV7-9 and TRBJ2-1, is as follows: DTGVSQNPRHKITKRGQNVTFRCDPISEHNRLYWYRQTLGQGPEFLTYFQNEAQLEKSRLLSDRFSAERPKGSFSTLEIQRTEQGDSAMYLCASSLGAGNTYNEQFFGPGTRLTVL.

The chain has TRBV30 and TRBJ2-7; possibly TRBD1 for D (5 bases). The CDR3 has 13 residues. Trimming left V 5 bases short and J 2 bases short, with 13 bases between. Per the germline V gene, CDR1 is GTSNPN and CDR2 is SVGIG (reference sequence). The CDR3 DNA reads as TGTGCCTGGCCTCAGGGATCCCCCTACGAGCAGTACTTC. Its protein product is CAWPQGSPYEQYF.

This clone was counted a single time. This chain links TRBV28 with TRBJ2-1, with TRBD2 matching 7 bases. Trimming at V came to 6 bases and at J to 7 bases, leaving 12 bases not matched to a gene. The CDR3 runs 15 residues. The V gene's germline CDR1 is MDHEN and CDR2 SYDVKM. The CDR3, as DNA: TGTGCCAGCAGCCAGTTCCTCAGCGGGATAAATGAGCAGTTCTTC. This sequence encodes CASSQFLSGINEQFF. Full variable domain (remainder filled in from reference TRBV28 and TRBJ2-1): DVKVTQSSRYLVKRTGEKVFLECVQDMDHENMFWYRQDPGLGLRLIYFSYDVKMKEKGDIPEGYSVSREKKERFSLILESASTNQTSMYLCASSQFLSGINEQFFGPGTRLTVL.

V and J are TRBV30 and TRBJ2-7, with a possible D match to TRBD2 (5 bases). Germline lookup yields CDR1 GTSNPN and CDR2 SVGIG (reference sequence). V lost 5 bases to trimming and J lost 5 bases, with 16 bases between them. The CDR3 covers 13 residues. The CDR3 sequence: CAWGRGSVNEQYF. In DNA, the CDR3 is TGTGCCTGGGGACGAGGGAGCGTCAACGAGCAGTACTTC.

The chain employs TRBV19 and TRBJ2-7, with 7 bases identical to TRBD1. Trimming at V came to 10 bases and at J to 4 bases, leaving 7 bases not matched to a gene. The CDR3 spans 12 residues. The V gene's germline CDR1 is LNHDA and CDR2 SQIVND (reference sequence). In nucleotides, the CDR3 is TGTGCCACCTCATCGACAGGGTACGAGCAGTACTTC. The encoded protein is CATSSTGYEQYF.

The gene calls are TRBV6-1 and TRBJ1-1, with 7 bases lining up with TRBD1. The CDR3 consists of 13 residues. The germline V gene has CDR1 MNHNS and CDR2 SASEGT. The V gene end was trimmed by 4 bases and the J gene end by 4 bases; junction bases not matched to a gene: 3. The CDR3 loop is CASSVNRGTEAFF. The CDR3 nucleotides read TGTGCCAGCAGTGTCAACAGGGGCACTGAAGCTTTCTTT.

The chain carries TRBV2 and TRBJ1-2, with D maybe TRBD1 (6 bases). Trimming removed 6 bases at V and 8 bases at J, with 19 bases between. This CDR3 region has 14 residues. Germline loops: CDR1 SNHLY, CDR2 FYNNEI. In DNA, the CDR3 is TGTGCCAGCAGCCTCTACAGGGATACGAACGGCTACACCTTC. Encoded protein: CASSLYRDTNGYTF.

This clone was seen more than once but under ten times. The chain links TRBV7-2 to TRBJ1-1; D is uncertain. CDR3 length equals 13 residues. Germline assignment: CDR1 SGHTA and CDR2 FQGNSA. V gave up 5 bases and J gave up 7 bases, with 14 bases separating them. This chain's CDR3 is CASSPLLKLEAFF. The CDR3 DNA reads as TGTGCCAGCAGCCCCCTCCTAAAGCTTGAAGCTTTCTTT.

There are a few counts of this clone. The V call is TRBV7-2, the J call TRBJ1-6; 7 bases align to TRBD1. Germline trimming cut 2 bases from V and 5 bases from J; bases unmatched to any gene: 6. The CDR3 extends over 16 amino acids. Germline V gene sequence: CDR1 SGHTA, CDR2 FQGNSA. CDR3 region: CASSLIPGQNNSPLHF. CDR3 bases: TGTGCCAGCAGCTTAATTCCGGGACAGAATAATTCACCCCTCCACTTT.

Written as DNA, the CDR3 is TGTGCCAGCAGCTTAACGCTAGCGGGAGGGCCGATAAACATTCAGTACTTC. It yields the protein CASSLTLAGGPINIQYF. The V and J genes are TRBV5-4 and TRBJ2-4, with 12 bases aligning to TRBD2. Trimming took 2 bases from V and 6 from J; bases not matched to a gene: 9. Germline V gene lookup returns CDR1 SGHNT and CDR2 YYREEE (reference sequence). This CDR3 is 17 amino acids long.

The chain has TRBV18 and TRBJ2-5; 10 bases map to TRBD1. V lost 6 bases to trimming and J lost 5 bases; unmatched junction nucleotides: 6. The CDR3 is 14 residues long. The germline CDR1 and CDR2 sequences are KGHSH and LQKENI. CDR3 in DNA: TGTGCCAGCTCCCCCGGGGACAGGGGCGAGACCCAGTACTTC. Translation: CASSPGDRGETQYF.

Here the CDR3 DNA reads TGTGCCAGCAGTGCCCTAGCGGAGAACAATGAGCAGTTCTTC. Its translation is CASSALAENNEQFF. The chain couples TRBV2 to TRBJ2-1; 7 nucleotides match TRBD2. The length of the CDR3 is 14 residues. V dropped 4 bases and J dropped 5; count of bases not matched to a gene: 5. From germline, CDR1 is SNHLY and CDR2 FYNNEI.

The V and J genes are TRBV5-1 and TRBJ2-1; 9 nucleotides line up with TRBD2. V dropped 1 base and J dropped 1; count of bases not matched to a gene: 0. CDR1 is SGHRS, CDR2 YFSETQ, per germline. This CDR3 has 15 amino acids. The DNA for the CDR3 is TGCGCCAGCAGCTTGACTAGCGGGTCCTACAATGAGCAGTTCTTC. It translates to CASSLTSGSYNEQFF.

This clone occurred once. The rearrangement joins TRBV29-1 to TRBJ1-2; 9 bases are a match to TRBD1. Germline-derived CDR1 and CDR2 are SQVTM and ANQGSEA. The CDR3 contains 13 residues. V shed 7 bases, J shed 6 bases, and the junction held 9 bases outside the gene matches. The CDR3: CSAALTGGDGYTF. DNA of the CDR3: TGCAGCGCCGCCCTGACAGGGGGGGATGGCTACACCTTC.

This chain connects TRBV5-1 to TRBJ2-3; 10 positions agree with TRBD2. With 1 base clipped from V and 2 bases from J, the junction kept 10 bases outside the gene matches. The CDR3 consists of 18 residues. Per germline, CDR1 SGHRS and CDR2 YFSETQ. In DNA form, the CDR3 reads TGCGCCAGCAGCTTGACTAGCGGGAACTTACTTCTCACAGATACGCAGTATTTT. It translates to CASSLTSGNLLLTDTQYF.

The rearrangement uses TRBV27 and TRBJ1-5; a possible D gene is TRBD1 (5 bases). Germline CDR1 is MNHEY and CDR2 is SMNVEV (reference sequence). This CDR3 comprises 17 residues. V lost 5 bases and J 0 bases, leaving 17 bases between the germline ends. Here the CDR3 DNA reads TGTGCCAGCAGTAAATTAACCGGGGACTATAGCAATCAGCCCCAGCATTTT. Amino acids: CASSKLTGDYSNQPQHF.

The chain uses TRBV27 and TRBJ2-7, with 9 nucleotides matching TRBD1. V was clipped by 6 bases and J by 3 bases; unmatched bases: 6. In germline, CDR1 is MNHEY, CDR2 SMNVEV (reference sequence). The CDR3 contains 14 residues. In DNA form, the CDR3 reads TGTGCCAGCAGCCCGGGACAGGGTAACTACGAGCAGTACTTC. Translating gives CASSPGQGNYEQYF.

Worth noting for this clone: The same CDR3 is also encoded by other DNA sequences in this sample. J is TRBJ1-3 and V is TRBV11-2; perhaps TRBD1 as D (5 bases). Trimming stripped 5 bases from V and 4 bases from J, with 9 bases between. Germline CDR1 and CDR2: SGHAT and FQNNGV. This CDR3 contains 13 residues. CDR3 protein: CASSPRGGNTIYF. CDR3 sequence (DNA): TGTGCCAGCAGCCCCCGGGGGGGAAACACCATATATTTT.

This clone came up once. CDR3 sequence: CASRHGTAYGYTF. CDR3 coding DNA: TGTGCCAGCAGACATGGGACTGCATATGGCTACACCTTC. The rearrangement joins TRBV28 to TRBJ1-2, with D perhaps matching TRBD1 (5 bases). Germline lookup yields CDR1 MDHEN and CDR2 SYDVKM. V was shortened by 6 bases and J by 5 bases, with 13 bases between the two germline ends. This CDR3 is built from 13 residues.

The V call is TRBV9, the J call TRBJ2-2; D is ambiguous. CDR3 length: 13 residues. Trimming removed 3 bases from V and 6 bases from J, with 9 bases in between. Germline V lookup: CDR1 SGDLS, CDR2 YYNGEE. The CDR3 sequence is CASSALTAGELFF. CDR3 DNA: TGTGCCAGCAGCGCCCTAACCGCCGGGGAGCTGTTTTTT. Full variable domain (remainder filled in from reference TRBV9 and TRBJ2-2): DSGVTQTPKHLITATGQRVTLRCSPRSGDLSVYWYQQSLDQGLQFLIQYYNGEERAKGNILERFSAQQFPDLHSELNLSSLELGDSALYFCASSALTAGELFFGEGSRLTVL.